This T cell receptor beta chain was documented in a study of shared clonotypes between healthy human individuals. Study results and limitations: Compared with memory subsets, naive subsets generally had larger estimated richness.

Of note for this clone: What it recognizes is unknown.

Naive-designated CD8 cells lacked CD45RO, were positively enriched for CCR7, and omitted terminally differentiated effector memory CD45RA+ cells. Germline V CDR1 and CDR2: SGHNT, YYREEE (reference sequence). The CDR3 totals 13 residues. Trimming pared 4 bases from V and 7 bases from J, leaving 12 bases between. The run depth of the assay was deep. Only in-frame clones appear in the TCRdb table, and some are missing; sequencing was by immunoSEQ multiplex PCR. The repertoire consists of approximately 2,200,000 clones, with roughly 91% occurring once and the leading ten covering about 1.5%. The chain employs TRBV5-4 and TRBJ2-1; D is unresolved. The source material was naive CD8+ T cells from PBMCs. This receptor was identified in a man aged 18 to 29 in good health. Some clones in this sample may be carry-over from other donors' samples. DNA for the CDR3: TGTGCCAGCAGCCCGCCCTATTGGAATGAGCAGTTCTTC. This encodes CASSPPYWNEQFF.